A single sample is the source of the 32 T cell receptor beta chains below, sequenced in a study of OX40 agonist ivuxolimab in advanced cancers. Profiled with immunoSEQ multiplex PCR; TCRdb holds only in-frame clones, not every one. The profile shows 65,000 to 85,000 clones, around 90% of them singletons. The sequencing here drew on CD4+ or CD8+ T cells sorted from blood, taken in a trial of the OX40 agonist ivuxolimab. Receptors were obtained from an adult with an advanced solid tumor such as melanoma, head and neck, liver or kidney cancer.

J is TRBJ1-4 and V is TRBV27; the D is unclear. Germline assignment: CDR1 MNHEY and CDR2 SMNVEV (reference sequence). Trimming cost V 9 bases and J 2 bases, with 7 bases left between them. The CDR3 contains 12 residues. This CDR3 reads CASGQTNEKLFF. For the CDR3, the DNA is TGTGCCAGTGGGCAGACTAATGAAAAACTGTTTTTT. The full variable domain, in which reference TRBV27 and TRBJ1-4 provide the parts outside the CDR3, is EAQVTQNPRYLITVTGKKLTVTCSQNMNHEYMSWYRQDPGLGLRQIYYSMNVEVTDKGDVPEGYKVSRKEKRNFPLILESPSPNQTSLYFCASGQTNEKLFFGSGTQLSVL.

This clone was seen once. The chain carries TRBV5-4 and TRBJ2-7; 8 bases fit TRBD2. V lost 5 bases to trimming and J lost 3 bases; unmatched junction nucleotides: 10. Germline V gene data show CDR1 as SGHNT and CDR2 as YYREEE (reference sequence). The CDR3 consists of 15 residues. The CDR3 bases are TGTGCCAGCAGTGGGACGACTAGCGCCGGCTACGAGCAGTACTTC. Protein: CASSGTTSAGYEQYF.

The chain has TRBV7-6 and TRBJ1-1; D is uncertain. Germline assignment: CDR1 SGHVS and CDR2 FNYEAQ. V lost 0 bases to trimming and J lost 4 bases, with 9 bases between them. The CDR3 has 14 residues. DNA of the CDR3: TGTGCCAGCAGCTTAGCGGGGAGGAGCACTGAAGCTTTCTTT. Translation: CASSLAGRSTEAFF.

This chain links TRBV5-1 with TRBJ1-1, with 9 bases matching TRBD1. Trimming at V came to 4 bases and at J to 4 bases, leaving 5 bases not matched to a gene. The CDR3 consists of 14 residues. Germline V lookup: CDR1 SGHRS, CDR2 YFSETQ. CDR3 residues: CASSVGQGPTEAFF. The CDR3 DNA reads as TGCGCCAGCAGCGTGGGACAGGGACCCACTGAAGCTTTCTTT.

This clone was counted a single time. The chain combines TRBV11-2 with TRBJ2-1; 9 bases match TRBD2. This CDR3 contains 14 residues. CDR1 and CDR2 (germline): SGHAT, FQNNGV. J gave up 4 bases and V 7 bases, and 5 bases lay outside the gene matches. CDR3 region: CASNTAGGYNEQFF. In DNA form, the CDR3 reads TGTGCCAGCAATACGGCGGGGGGGTACAATGAGCAGTTCTTC.

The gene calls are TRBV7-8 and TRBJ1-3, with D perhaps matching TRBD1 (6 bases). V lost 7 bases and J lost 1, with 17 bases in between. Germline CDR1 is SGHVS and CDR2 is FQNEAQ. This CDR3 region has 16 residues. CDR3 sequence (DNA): TGTGCCAGCACCCGAGACAGGTTTTCTTCTGGAAACACCATATATTTT. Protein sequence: CASTRDRFSSGNTIYF.

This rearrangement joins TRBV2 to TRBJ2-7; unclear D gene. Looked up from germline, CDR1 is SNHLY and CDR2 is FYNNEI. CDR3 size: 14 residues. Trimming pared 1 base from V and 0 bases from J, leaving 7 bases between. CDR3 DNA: TGTGCCAGCAGTGAAGTCGGGCGCTCCTACGAGCAGTACTTC. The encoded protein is CASSEVGRSYEQYF. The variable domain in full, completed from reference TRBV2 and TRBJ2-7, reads EPEVTQTPSHQVTQMGQEVILRCVPISNHLYFYWYRQILGQKVEFLVSFYNNEISEKSEIFDDQFSVERPDGSNFTLKIRSTKLEDSAMYFCASSEVGRSYEQYFGPGTRLTVT.

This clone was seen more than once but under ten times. CDR3 sequence reads: CASSWGADYNEQFF. The CDR3 coding sequence is TGTGCCAGCAGTTGGGGGGCGGATTACAATGAGCAGTTCTTC. The chain is built from TRBV27 and TRBJ2-1; D is tentatively TRBD1 or TRBD2 (6 bases each). Germline CDR1 reads MNHEY; CDR2 reads SMNVEV (reference sequence). Trimming took 4 bases from V and 4 from J, leaving 11 bases between them. This CDR3 is built from 14 residues.

CDR3: CASNGEEGEQFF. The DNA for the CDR3 is TGTGCCAGCAATGGGGAAGAGGGTGAGCAGTTCTTC. The rearrangement links TRBV9 to TRBJ2-1; perhaps TRBD2 as D (5 bases). The germline gives CDR1 SGDLS, CDR2 YYNGEE. Trimming pared 6 bases from V and 9 bases from J, leaving 13 bases between. CDR3 length equals 12 residues.

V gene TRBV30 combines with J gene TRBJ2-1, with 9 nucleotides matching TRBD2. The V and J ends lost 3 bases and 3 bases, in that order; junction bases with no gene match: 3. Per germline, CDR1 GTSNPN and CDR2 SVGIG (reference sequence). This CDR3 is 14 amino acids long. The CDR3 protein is CAWSLAGNYNEQFF. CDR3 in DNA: TGTGCCTGGAGCCTAGCGGGGAACTACAATGAGCAGTTCTTC.

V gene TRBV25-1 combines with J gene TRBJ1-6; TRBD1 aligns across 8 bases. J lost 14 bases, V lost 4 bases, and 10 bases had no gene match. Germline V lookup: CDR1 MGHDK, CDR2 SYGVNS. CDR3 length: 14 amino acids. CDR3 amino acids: CASSAWTGLATLHF. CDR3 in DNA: TGTGCCAGCAGTGCTTGGACAGGGCTGGCTACCCTCCACTTT.

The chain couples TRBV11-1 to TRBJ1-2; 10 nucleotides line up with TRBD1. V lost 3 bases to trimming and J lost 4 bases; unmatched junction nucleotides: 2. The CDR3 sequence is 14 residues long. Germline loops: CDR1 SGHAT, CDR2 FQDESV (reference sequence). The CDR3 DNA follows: TGTGCCAGCAGCTTGGGACAGGGGACCTATGGCTACACCTTC. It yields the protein CASSLGQGTYGYTF.

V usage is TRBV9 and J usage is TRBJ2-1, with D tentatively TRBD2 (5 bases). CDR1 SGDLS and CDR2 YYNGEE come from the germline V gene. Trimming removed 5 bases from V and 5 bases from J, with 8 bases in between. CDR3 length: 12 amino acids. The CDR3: CASREADNEQFF. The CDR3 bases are TGTGCCAGCAGGGAGGCAGACAATGAGCAGTTCTTC.

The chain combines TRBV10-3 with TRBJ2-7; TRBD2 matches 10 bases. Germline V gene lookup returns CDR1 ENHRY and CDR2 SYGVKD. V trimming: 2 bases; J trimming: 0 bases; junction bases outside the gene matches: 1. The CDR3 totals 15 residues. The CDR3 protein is CAISEPSGGSYEQYF. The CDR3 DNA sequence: TGTGCCATCAGTGAGCCTAGCGGGGGCTCCTACGAGCAGTACTTC.

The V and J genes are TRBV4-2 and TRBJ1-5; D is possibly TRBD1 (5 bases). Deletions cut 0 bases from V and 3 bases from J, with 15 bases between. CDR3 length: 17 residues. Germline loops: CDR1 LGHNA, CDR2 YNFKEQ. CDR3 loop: CASSQDNWGSNNQPQHF. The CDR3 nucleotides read TGTGCCAGCAGCCAAGATAATTGGGGCAGCAACAATCAGCCCCAGCATTTT.

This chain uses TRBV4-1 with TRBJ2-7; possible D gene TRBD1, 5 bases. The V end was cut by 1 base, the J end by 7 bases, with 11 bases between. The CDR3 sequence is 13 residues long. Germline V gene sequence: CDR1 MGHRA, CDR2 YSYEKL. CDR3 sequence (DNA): TGCGCCAGCAGCCAAGGGACATCATGGGAGCAGTACTTC. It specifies CASSQGTSWEQYF.

CDR3 loop: CASSVSGEGTEAFF. The DNA of the CDR3 is TGTGCCAGCAGCGTAAGCGGGGAGGGCACTGAAGCTTTCTTT. V usage is TRBV9 and J usage is TRBJ1-1; D gene unclear. The germline V gene encodes CDR1 SGDLS and CDR2 YYNGEE. V was trimmed by 1 base and J by 4 bases, leaving 11 bases between them. The CDR3 has 14 amino acids.

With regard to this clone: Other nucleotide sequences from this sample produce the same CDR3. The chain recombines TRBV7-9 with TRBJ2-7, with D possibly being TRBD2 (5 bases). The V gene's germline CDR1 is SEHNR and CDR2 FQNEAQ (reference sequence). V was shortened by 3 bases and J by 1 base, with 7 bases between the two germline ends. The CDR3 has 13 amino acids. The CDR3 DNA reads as TGTGCCAGCAGCTTGCCGGGATCCTACGAGCAGTACTTC. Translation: CASSLPGSYEQYF.

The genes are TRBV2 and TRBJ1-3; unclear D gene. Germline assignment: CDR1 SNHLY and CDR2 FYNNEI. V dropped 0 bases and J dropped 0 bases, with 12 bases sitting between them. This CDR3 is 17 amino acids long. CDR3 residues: CASSEAWAILSGNTIYF. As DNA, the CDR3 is TGTGCCAGCAGTGAAGCCTGGGCTATTCTCTCTGGAAACACCATATATTTT.

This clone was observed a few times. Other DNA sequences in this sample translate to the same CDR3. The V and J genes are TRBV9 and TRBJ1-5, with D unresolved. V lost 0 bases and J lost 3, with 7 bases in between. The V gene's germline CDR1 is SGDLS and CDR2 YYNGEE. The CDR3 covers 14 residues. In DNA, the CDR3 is TGTGCCAGCAGCGTAGGGGGTTCCAATCAGCCCCAGCATTTT. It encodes CASSVGGSNQPQHF.

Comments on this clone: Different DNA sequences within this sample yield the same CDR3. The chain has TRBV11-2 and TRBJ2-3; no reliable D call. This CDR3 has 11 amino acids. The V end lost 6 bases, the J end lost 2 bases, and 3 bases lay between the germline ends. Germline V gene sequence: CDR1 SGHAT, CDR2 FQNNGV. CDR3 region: CASSLTDTQYF. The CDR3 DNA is TGTGCCAGCAGTCTCACAGATACGCAGTATTTT.

CDR3 nucleotide sequence: TGTGCCAGCAGTTACCCCGGGGGTTGGGGGTCACCCCTCCACTTT. It yields the protein CASSYPGGWGSPLHF. This rearrangement joins TRBV6-5 to TRBJ1-6, with D maybe TRBD1 (5 bases). There are 15 residues in the CDR3. V lost 2 bases and J lost 10, with 15 bases in between. Germline V gene sequence: CDR1 MNHEY, CDR2 SVGAGI.

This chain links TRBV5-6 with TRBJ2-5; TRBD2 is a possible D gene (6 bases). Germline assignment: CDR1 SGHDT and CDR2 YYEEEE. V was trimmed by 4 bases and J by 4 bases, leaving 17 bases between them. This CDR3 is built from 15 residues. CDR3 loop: CASSQVGTGGETQYF. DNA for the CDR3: TGTGCCAGCAGCCAAGTAGGGACTGGTGGAGAGACCCAGTACTTC.

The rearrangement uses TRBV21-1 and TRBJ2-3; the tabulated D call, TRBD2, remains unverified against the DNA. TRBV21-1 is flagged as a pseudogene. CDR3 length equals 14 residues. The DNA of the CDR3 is TGTGCCAGCAGCCGACGGGGTAAGACAGATACGCAGTATTTT. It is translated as CASSRRGKTDTQYF.

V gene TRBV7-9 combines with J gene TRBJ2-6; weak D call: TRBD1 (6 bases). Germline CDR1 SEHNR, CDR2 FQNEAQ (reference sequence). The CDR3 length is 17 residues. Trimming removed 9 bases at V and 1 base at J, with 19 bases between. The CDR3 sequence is CARNRVPPGSGANVLTF. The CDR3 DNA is TGTGCCAGGAACAGGGTCCCTCCTGGATCTGGGGCCAACGTCCTGACTTTC.

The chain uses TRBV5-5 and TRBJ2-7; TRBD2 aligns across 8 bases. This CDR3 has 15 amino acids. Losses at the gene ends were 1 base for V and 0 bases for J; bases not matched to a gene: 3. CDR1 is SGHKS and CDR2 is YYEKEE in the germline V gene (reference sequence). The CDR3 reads CASSLFAGGSYEQYF. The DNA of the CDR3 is TGTGCCAGCAGCTTGTTTGCGGGGGGCTCCTACGAGCAGTACTTC.

CDR3 in DNA: TGTGCCAGCAGCTTTCGCCCCGGGACAGCCACCTACGAGCAGTACTTC. This gives the protein CASSFRPGTATYEQYF. The V gene is TRBV7-6, the J gene TRBJ2-7, with 7 bases identical to TRBD1. The trim removed 3 bases at V and 2 bases at J, leaving 10 bases unmatched. From germline, CDR1 is SGHVS and CDR2 FNYEAQ. This CDR3 contains 16 residues.

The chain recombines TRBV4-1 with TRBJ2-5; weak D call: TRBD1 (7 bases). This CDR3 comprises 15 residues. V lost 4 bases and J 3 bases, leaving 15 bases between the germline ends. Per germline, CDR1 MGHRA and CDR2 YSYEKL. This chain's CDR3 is CASSPGGTDKETQYF. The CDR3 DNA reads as TGCGCCAGCAGCCCAGGGGGGACAGATAAAGAGACCCAGTACTTC.

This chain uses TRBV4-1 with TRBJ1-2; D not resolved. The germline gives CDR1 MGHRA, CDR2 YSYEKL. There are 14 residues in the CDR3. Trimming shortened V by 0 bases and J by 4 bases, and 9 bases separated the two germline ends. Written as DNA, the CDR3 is TGCGCCAGCAGCCAAGAACAGAAGTTCTATGGCTACACCTTC. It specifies CASSQEQKFYGYTF.

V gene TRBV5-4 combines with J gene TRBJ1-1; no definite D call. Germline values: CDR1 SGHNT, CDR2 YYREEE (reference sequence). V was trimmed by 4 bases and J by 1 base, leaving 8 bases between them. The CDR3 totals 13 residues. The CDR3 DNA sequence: TGTGCCAGCAGCATCGCGGAGAACACTGAAGCTTTCTTT. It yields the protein CASSIAENTEAFF. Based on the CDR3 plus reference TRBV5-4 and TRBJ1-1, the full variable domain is ETGVTQSPTHLIKTRGQQVTLRCSSQSGHNTVSWYQQALGQGPQFIFQYYREEENGRGNFPPRFSGLQFPNYSSELNVNALELDDSALYLCASSIAENTEAFFGQGTRLTVV.

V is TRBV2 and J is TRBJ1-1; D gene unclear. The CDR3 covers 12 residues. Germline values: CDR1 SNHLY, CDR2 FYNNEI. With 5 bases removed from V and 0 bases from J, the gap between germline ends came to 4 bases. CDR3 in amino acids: CASSYVNTEAFF. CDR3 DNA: TGTGCCAGCAGTTACGTGAACACTGAAGCTTTCTTT.

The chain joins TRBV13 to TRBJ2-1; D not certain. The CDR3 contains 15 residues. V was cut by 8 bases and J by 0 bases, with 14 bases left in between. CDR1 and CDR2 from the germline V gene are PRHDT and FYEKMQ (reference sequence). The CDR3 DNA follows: TGTGCCAGCCTCCGGGCGGCTAGCTCCTACAATGAGCAGTTCTTC. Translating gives CASLRAASSYNEQFF. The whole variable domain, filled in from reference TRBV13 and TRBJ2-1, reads AAGVIQSPRHLIKEKRETATLKCYPIPRHDTVYWYQQGPGQDPQFLISFYEKMQSDKGSIPDRFSAQQFSDYHSELNMSSLELGDSALYFCASLRAASSYNEQFFGPGTRLTVL.